One sample yielded the 26 T cell receptor beta chains listed below, sequenced in a study of cytomegalovirus exposure and HLA in healthy donors. The study ran its PCR with 60 Vbeta and 13 Jbeta primers. TCRdb's copy holds only in-frame clones and misses some; the assay was immunoSEQ multiplex PCR. The sample lists 110,000 to 150,000 clones, 76% occurring once. The sequenced sample was PBMCs. Every receptor here comes from a man between 18 and 29 years old in good health and CMV-seronegative.

This rearrangement joins TRBV29-1 to TRBJ1-4; 8 bases agree with TRBD1. The length of the CDR3 is 15 residues. The trim removed 7 bases at V and 5 bases at J, leaving 12 bases unmatched. CDR1 and CDR2 from the germline V gene are SQVTM and ANQGSEA. CDR3 nucleotides: TGCAGCGCCCAGGGGGCCACGTCCTCGAATGAAAAACTGTTTTTT. Translated: CSAQGATSSNEKLFF.

The chain uses TRBV5-1 and TRBJ2-1; TRBD1 aligns across 7 bases. The junction had 12 bases not matched to a gene; V was cut back by 4 bases and J by 5 bases. Germline CDR1 reads SGHRS; CDR2 reads YFSETQ. The CDR3 contains 16 residues. The CDR3 region has the DNA TGCGCCAGCAGCACCCACCGGGACAGAACGAACAATGAGCAGTTCTTC. Protein product: CASSTHRDRTNNEQFF.

This sequence joins TRBV7-2 and TRBJ2-3; TRBD1 aligns across 10 bases. This CDR3 region has 16 residues. In germline, CDR1 is SGHTA, CDR2 FQGNSA. The V and J ends lost 6 bases and 4 bases, in that order; junction bases with no gene match: 10. CDR3 nucleotide sequence: TGTGCCAGCAGTTTGACAGGGGGCGCCCCAGCAGATACGCAGTATTTT. Amino acid sequence: CASSLTGGAPADTQYF.

The chain is built from TRBV7-3 and TRBJ2-5, with D unresolved. The CDR3 is 13 amino acids. Per the germline V gene, CDR1 is SGHTA and CDR2 is FQGTGA. Between the trimmed V and J ends, which lost 1 base and 2 bases, there was a span of 5 bases. The CDR3 is CASSLNQQETQYF. The CDR3, as DNA: TGTGCCAGCAGCTTAAACCAGCAAGAGACCCAGTACTTC.

This chain connects TRBV11-3 to TRBJ1-1; D perhaps matches TRBD1 (6 bases). This CDR3 is built from 15 residues. V was clipped by 5 bases and J by 1 base, with 14 bases between them. Germline CDR1 is SGHNT and CDR2 is YENEEA. The CDR3 is CASSPADRSNTEAFF. CDR3 coding DNA: TGTGCCAGCAGCCCCGCCGACAGGTCGAACACTGAAGCTTTCTTT.

This chain links TRBV9 with TRBJ2-3, with 14 bases matching TRBD2. The germline V gene has CDR1 SGDLS and CDR2 YYNGEE. This CDR3 region has 18 residues. With V trimmed by 4 bases and J by 0 bases, 7 bases remained unmatched. CDR3 residues: CASSRSGTSGGSTDTQYF. In DNA, the CDR3 is TGTGCCAGCAGCCGCTCCGGGACTAGCGGGGGTAGCACAGATACGCAGTATTTT.

The genes are TRBV5-5 and TRBJ2-7; 9 positions agree with TRBD1. Looked up from germline, CDR1 is SGHKS and CDR2 is YYEKEE (reference sequence). V gave up 4 bases and J gave up 0 bases; unmatched junction bases: 5. The CDR3 contains 15 residues. The CDR3 DNA follows: TGTGCCAGCAGCCTGACAGGGGGTATCTCCTACGAGCAGTACTTC. This gives the protein CASSLTGGISYEQYF.

This rearrangement joins TRBV18 to TRBJ1-3; D may be TRBD1 (5 bases). This CDR3 contains 15 residues. Trimming took 0 bases from V and 3 from J, leaving 9 bases between them. CDR1 and CDR2 from the germline V gene are KGHSH and LQKENI. The CDR3 nucleotides read TGTGCCAGCTCACCACCAGAAGGACATGGAAACACCATATATTTT. Its translation: CASSPPEGHGNTIYF.

This sequence joins TRBV7-3 and TRBJ1-2, with TRBD1 identical over 7 bases. Unmatched junction bases numbered 16, after V lost 5 bases and J lost 7 bases. CDR3 length: 16 amino acids. CDR1 is SGHTA, CDR2 FQGTGA, per germline. For the CDR3, the DNA is TGTGCCAGCAGCCCCGGAGCCCGACAGGGCTTACTTGGCTACACCTTC. Its translation is CASSPGARQGLLGYTF.

The CDR3 reads CASSRTGPVENSPLHF. CDR3 DNA sequence: TGTGCCAGCAGCCGTACAGGGCCCGTTGAAAATTCACCCCTCCACTTT. The rearrangement links TRBV27 to TRBJ1-6, with a possible D match to TRBD1 (6 bases). Trimming took off 6 bases at V and 7 bases at J, with 19 bases between the two ends. The CDR3 covers 16 residues. CDR1 is MNHEY and CDR2 is SMNVEV in the germline V gene (reference sequence).

The V and J genes are TRBV18 and TRBJ1-2, with D possibly matching TRBD1 (6 bases). The CDR3 length is 16 residues. Deletions cut 3 bases from V and 5 bases from J, with 19 bases between. Germline assignment: CDR1 KGHSH and CDR2 LQKENI. The CDR3 DNA sequence: TGTGCCAGCTCACCTTTGTCTGGGGGCGAGGGGTATGGCTACACCTTC. Translating it yields CASSPLSGGEGYGYTF.

The chain is built from TRBV18 and TRBJ2-5; D is unresolved. The CDR3 totals 13 residues. V was clipped by 6 bases and J by 4 bases, with 12 bases between them. CDR1 is KGHSH and CDR2 is LQKENI in the germline V gene. The CDR3: CASSTDNRETQYF. As DNA, the CDR3 is TGTGCCAGCTCTACCGACAATCGAGAGACCCAGTACTTC.

The genes are TRBV6-5 and TRBJ1-1; the match to TRBD1 covers 8 bases. Germline V gene data show CDR1 as MNHEY and CDR2 as SVGAGI. The V and J ends lost 5 bases and 7 bases, in that order; junction bases with no gene match: 6. The CDR3 length is 13 residues. In nucleotides, the CDR3 is TGTGCCAGCAGTCGGACGACAGGGGTTGAAGCTTTCTTT. Amino acid sequence: CASSRTTGVEAFF.

The chain links TRBV18 to TRBJ2-7, with D maybe TRBD2 (6 bases). Germline assignment: CDR1 KGHSH and CDR2 LQKENI. Trimming took 4 bases from V and 7 from J, leaving 14 bases between them. There are 13 residues in the CDR3. The CDR3 protein is CASSLGSLAEQYF. The CDR3 DNA reads TGTGCCAGCTCACTCGGGTCCCTAGCGGAGCAGTACTTC.

The rearrangement links TRBV2 to TRBJ2-3; the match to TRBD2 covers 9 bases. The V gene's germline CDR1 is SNHLY and CDR2 FYNNEI. This CDR3 region has 15 residues. V lost 6 bases, J lost 6 bases, and 10 bases stayed unmatched. For the CDR3, the DNA is TGTGCCAGCAGCAAATCCCTAGCGGGAATGGATACGCAGTATTTT. It is translated as CASSKSLAGMDTQYF.

The chain couples TRBV30 to TRBJ1-5; D ambiguous. The CDR3 has 13 amino acids. V lost 5 bases to trimming and J lost 5 bases, with 13 bases between them. Per germline, CDR1 GTSNPN and CDR2 SVGIG (reference sequence). The CDR3 DNA is TGTGCCTGGGGACTGGACGGAGATCAGCCCCAGCATTTT. This gives the protein CAWGLDGDQPQHF.

The rearrangement links TRBV2 to TRBJ1-1; 9 bases agree with TRBD1. CDR3 length: 15 residues. The germline CDR1 and CDR2 sequences are SNHLY and FYNNEI. V lost 7 bases to trimming and J lost 5 bases; unmatched junction nucleotides: 11. CDR3 in amino acids: CASTAGQGISTEAFF. The CDR3 region has the DNA TGTGCCAGCACCGCGGGACAGGGTATTTCGACTGAAGCTTTCTTT.

CDR3 amino acids: CASSVRGQGAWYEQYF. CDR3 bases: TGTGCCAGCAGCGTAAGGGGACAGGGGGCTTGGTACGAGCAGTACTTC. The chain joins TRBV9 to TRBJ2-5; the match to TRBD1 covers 12 bases. The DNA end is a closer match to TRBJ2-7, so the J assignment may be wrong. Germline V gene sequence: CDR1 SGDLS, CDR2 YYNGEE. The CDR3 totals 16 residues.

This chain connects TRBV7-3 to TRBJ2-5; the match to TRBD1 covers 12 bases. Germline values: CDR1 SGHTA, CDR2 FQGTGA. The CDR3 totals 17 residues. Trimming removed 2 bases from V and 5 bases from J; junction bases left unmatched: 9. This CDR3 reads CASSLGHGTGGRETQYF. The CDR3 DNA is TGTGCCAGCAGCTTAGGTCATGGGACAGGGGGCCGGGAGACCCAGTACTTC.

The chain employs TRBV10-3 and TRBJ2-1; D is perhaps TRBD1 (6 bases). The germline V and J ends were trimmed by 3 bases and 10 bases, with 16 bases remaining between them. Germline V CDR1 and CDR2: ENHRY, SYGVKD. The CDR3 is 14 residues long. The CDR3 DNA reads as TGTGCCATCAGTGACCCAGGGGCTAATATGGAGCAGTTCTTC. Residues: CAISDPGANMEQFF.

V and J are TRBV5-4 and TRBJ2-5; 8 positions match TRBD2. The J call may not be correct, given that the DNA end is closer to TRBJ2-7. This CDR3 contains 15 residues. The V gene's germline CDR1 is SGHNT and CDR2 YYREEE (reference sequence). The CDR3 nucleotides are TGTGCCAGCAGCTTGAGTCGGACTAGCAGCTACGAGCAGTACTTC. Its translation: CASSLSRTSSYEQYF.

This clone was seen once. This chain connects TRBV11-2 to TRBJ2-2; perhaps TRBD2 as D (5 bases). V gave up 2 bases and J gave up 4 bases, with 14 bases separating them. From germline, CDR1 is SGHAT and CDR2 FQNNGV. The CDR3 extends over 16 amino acids. This CDR3 is CASSLSSGVRTGELFF. The CDR3 DNA reads as TGTGCCAGCAGCTTATCCTCCGGGGTACGCACCGGGGAGCTGTTTTTT.

This clone was recorded only once. The genes are TRBV5-1 and TRBJ1-1; 7 bases map to TRBD1. Germline V gene lookup returns CDR1 SGHRS and CDR2 YFSETQ. The V and J ends lost 3 bases and 3 bases, in that order; junction bases with no gene match: 5. This CDR3 contains 14 residues. The CDR3 DNA is TGCGCCAGCAGCTCCGGACAGGCTCACACTGAAGCTTTCTTT. As protein: CASSSGQAHTEAFF. The whole variable domain, filled in from reference TRBV5-1 and TRBJ1-1, reads KAGVTQTPRYLIKTRGQQVTLSCSPISGHRSVSWYQQTPGQGLQFLFEYFSETQRNKGNFPGRFSGRQFSNSRSEMNVSTLELGDSALYLCASSSGQAHTEAFFGQGTRLTVV.

The chain carries TRBV11-2 and TRBJ1-5, with D hard to call. This CDR3 comprises 15 residues. Germline-derived CDR1 and CDR2 are SGHAT and FQNNGV. The V gene lost 5 bases and the J gene lost 0 bases, with 11 bases spanning the gap. The CDR3 protein is CASSVGEYSNQPQHF. The DNA of the CDR3 is TGTGCCAGCAGCGTTGGGGAGTATAGCAATCAGCCCCAGCATTTT.

Of note for this clone: Distinct nucleotide sequences in the sample also encode this CDR3. The chain has TRBV6-5 and TRBJ1-6, with 7 positions matching TRBD1. Germline V gives CDR1 MNHEY, CDR2 SVGAGI. The CDR3 is 15 residues long. With 5 bases clipped from V and 9 bases from J, the junction kept 10 bases outside the gene matches. CDR3 DNA sequence: TGTGCCAGCAGTAACCCTACAGGGGTTATTTCACCCCTCCACTTT. Its translation: CASSNPTGVISPLHF.

Details on this clone: Other DNA sequences in this sample translate to the same CDR3. The V call is TRBV25-1, the J call TRBJ1-2; perhaps TRBD1 as D (5 bases). The CDR3 is 15 amino acids. V was clipped by 4 bases and J by 0 bases, with 12 bases between them. Germline V gene lookup returns CDR1 MGHDK and CDR2 SYGVNS. In DNA, the CDR3 is TGTGCCAGCAGTGTTACAGGAGAAACTAACTATGGCTACACCTTC. Translated, it gives CASSVTGETNYGYTF.